The source of this T cell receptor beta chain is a study of a mutant IDH1 vaccine in newly diagnosed glioma. Study overall: It was radiotherapy, temozolomide, or both that patients received previously, with most receiving both.

Time point defined: week 47, end of study. All doses held 300 ug of mutant IDH1 20-mer peptide, with topical imiquimod. The table came from immunoSEQ multiplex PCR; TCRdb's copy has only in-frame clones and leaves some out. The data contain about 56,000 clones, 60% to 80% of them singletons. Remarks on this clone: Its antigen is unknown.

Between the trimmed V and J ends, which lost 5 bases and 2 bases, there was a span of 3 bases. Germline V gene data show CDR1 as SEHNR and CDR2 as FQNEAQ (reference sequence). The CDR3 covers 11 residues. The TCR originated in a man between 45 and 60 years old with glioma. V gene TRBV7-9 combines with J gene TRBJ1-1; D call uncertain. Sample: PBMCs, taken from a glioma patient whose treatment included an IDH1 peptide vaccine. CDR3 in amino acids: CASSQNTEAFF. The CDR3 DNA reads as TGTGCCAGCAGCCAAAACACTGAAGCTTTCTTT.